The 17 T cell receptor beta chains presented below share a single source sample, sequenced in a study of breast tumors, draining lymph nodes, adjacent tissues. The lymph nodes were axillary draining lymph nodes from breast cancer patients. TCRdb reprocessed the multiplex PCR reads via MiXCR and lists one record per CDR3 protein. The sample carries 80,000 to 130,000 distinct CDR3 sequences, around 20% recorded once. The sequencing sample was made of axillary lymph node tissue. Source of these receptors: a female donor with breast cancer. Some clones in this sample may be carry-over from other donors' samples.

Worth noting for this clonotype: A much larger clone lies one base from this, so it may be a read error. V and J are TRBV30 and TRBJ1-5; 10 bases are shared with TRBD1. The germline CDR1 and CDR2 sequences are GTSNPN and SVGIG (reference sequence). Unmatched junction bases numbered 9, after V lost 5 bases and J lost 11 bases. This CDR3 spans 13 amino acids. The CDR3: CAWGPGQGTAQHF. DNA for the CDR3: TGTGCCTGGGGTCCGGGACAGGGGACGGCCCAGCATTTT.

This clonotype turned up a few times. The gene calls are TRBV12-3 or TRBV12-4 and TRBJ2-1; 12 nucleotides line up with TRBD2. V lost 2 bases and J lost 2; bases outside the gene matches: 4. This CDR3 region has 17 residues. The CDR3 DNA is TGTGCCAGCAGTTTACGGCTAGCGGGAGGGCCCTACAATGAGCAGTTCTTC. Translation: CASSLRLAGGPYNEQFF.

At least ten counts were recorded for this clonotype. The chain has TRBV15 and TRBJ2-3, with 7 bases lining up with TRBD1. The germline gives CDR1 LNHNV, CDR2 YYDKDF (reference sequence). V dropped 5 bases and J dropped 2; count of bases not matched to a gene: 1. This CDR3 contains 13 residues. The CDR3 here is CATSGTDTDTQYF. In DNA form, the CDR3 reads TGTGCCACCAGCGGGACAGACACAGATACGCAGTATTTT.

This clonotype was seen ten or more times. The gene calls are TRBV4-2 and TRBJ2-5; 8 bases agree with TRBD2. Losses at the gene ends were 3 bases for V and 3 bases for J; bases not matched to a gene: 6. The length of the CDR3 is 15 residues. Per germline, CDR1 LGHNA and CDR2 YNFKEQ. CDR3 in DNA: TGTGCCAGCAGCCACCCCGGGGGGGCCGAAGAGACCCAGTACTTC. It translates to CASSHPGGAEETQYF.

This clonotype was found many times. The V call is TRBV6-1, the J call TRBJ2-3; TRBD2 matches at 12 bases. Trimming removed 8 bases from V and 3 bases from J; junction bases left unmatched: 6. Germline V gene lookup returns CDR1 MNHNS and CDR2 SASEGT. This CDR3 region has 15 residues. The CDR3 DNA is TGTGCCAGCGGGAGACTAGCGGGGGAAACAGATACGCAGTATTTT. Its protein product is CASGRLAGETDTQYF.

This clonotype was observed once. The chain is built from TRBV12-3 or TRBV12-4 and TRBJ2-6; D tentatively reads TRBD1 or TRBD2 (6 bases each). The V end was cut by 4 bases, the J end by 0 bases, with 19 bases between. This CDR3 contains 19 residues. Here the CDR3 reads CASSSPPGARSSGANVLTF. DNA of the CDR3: TGTGCCAGCAGTTCACCCCCGGGGGCCAGAAGCTCTGGGGCCAACGTCCTGACTTTC.

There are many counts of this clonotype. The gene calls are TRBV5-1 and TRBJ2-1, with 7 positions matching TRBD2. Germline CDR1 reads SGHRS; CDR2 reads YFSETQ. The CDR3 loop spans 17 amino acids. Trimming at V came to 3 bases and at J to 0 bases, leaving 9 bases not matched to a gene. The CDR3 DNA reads TGCGCCAGCAGCTCGACTCATGGCGGGAGCTCCTACAATGAGCAGTTCTTC. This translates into CASSSTHGGSSYNEQFF.

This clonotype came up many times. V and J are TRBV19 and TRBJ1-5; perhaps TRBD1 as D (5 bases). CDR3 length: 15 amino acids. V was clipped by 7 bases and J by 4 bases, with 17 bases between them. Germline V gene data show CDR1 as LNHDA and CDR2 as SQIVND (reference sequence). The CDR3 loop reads CASNAGRVRNQPQHF. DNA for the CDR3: TGTGCCAGTAACGCGGGCAGGGTGAGAAATCAGCCCCAGCATTTT.

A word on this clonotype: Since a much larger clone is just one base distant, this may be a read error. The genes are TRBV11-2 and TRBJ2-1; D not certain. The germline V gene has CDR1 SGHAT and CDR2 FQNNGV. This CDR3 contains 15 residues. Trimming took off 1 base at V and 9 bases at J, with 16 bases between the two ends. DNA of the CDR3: TGTGCCAGCAGCTTAGGGATGCCCGGGCTGGGTGAGCAGTTCTTC. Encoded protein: CASSLGMPGLGEQFF.

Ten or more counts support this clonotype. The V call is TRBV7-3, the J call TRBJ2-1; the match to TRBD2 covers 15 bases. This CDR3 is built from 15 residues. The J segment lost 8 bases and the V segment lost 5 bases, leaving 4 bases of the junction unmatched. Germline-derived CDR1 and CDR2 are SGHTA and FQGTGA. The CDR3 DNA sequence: TGTGCCAGCAGCCCGGGACTAGCGGGAGGCTATGAGCAGTTCTTC. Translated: CASSPGLAGGYEQFF. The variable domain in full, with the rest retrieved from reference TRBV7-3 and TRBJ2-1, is GAGVSQTPSNKVTEKGKYVELRCDPISGHTALYWYRQSLGQGPEFLIYFQGTGAADDSGLPNDRFFAVRPEGSVSTLKIQRTERGDSAVYLCASSPGLAGGYEQFFGPGTRLTVL.

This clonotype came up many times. This CDR3 is CATSDPAGTLTSYNEQFF. CDR3 DNA sequence: TGTGCCACCAGTGACCCGGCGGGGACCCTTACCTCCTACAATGAGCAGTTCTTC. The chain combines TRBV24-1 with TRBJ2-1, with D possibly TRBD2 on 6 matching bases. The germline V gene has CDR1 KGHDR and CDR2 SFDVKD. The CDR3 spans 18 residues. With 4 bases removed from V and 0 bases from J, the gap between germline ends came to 18 bases.

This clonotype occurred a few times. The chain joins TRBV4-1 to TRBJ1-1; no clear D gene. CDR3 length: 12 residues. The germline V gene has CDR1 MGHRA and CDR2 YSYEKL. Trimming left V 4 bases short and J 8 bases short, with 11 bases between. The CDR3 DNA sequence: TGCGCCAGCAGCCCAAATAGCGGCGAAGCTTTCTTT. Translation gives CASSPNSGEAFF.

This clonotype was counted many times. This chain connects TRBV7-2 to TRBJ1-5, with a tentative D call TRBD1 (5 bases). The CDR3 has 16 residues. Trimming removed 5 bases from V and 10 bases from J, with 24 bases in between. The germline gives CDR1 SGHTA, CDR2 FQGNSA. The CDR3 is CASSPIGAGAINPQHF. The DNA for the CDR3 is TGTGCCAGCAGCCCAATCGGCGCCGGGGCAATCAATCCCCAGCATTTT.

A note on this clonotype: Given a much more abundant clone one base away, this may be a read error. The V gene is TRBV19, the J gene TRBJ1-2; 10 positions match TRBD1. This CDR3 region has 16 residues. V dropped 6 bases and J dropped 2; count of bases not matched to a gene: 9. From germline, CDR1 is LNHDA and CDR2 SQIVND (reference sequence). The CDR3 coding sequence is TGTGCCAGTAGCCGGACAGGGGGGGCCTTCAACTATGGCTACACCTTC. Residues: CASSRTGGAFNYGYTF.

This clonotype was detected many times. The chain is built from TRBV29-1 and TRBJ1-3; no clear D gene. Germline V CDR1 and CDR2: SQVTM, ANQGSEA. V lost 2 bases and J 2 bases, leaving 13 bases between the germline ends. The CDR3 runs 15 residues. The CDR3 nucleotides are TGCAGCGTTGAATTGCAGTCGGCACCTGGAAACACCATATATTTT. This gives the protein CSVELQSAPGNTIYF. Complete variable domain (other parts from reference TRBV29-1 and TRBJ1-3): SAVISQKPSRDICQRGTSLTIQCQVDSQVTMMFWYRQQPGQSLTLIATANQGSEATYESGFVIDKFPISRPNLTFSTLTVSNMSPEDSSIYLCSVELQSAPGNTIYFGEGSWLTVV.

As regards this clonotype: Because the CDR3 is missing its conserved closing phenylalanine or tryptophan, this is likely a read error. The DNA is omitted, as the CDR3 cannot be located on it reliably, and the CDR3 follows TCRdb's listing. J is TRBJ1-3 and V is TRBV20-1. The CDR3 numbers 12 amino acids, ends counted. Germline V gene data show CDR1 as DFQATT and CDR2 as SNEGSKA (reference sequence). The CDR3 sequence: CSVRFPGNTVYS.

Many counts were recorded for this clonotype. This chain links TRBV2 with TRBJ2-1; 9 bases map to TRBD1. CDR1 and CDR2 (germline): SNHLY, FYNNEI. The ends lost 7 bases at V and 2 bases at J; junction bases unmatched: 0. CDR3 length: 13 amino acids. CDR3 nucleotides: TGTGCCAGCAACAGGGGGCCCTACAATGAGCAGTTCTTC. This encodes CASNRGPYNEQFF.